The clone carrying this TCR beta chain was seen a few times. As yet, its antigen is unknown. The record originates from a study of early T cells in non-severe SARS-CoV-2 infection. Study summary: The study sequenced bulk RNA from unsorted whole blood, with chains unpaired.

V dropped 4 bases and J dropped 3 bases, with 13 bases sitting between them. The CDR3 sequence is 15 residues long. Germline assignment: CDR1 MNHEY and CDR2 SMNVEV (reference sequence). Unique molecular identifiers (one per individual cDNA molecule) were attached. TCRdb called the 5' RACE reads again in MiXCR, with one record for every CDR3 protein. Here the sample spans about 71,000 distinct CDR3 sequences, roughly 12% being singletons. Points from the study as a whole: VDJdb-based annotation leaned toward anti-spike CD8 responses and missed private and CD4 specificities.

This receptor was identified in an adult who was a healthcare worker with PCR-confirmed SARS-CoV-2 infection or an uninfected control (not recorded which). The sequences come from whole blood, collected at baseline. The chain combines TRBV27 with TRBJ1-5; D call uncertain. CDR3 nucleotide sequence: TGTGCCAGCAGTTACCGCGGGCTCGACAATCAGCCCCAGCATTTT. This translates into CASSYRGLDNQPQHF.